Listed below are T cell receptor gamma chains from one sample, sequenced in a study of intestinal T cells in coeliac disease. TCRdb used CATT to re-call clones from the multiplex PCR reads. Counted here are under 800 gamma-chain clones, around 48% occurring once; the ten biggest clones make up roughly 23%. The sequenced sample consisted of a duodenal biopsy. The origin of the receptors is a human donor with celiac disease. Both conserved end residues are part of each CDR3. Not all rows give a size; the values are once, few, many and, for expanded clones, a class.

>TRGV10|-|TRGJP2
CAAWDLVGDWIKTF
TGTGCTGCGTGGGATTTGGTCGGTGATTGGATCAAGACGTTT
>TRGV11|large|TRGJP2
CACWIIFGSKTF
TGTGCCTGCTGGATTATATTTGGATCAAAGACGTTT
>TRGV8|few|TRGJP1
CATWDRLGTGWFKIF
TGTGCCACCTGGGATAGGCTGGGCACTGGTTGGTTCAAGATATTT
>TRGV2|-|TRGJP2
CATWGDRGVVIWIKTF
TGTGCCACCTGGGGGGATAGAGGCGTAGTGATTTGGATCAAGACGTTT
>TRGV4|hyperexpanded|TRGJP1
CATWDGPWNTGWFKIF
TGTGCCACCTGGGATGGGCCCTGGAACACTGGTTGGTTCAAGATATTT
>TRGV10|few|TRGJP1
CAAWSWGTTGWFKIF
TGTGCTGCGTGGTCCTGGGGGACCACTGGTTGGTTCAAGATATTT
>TRGV11|-|TRGJP1
CACWICWFKIF
TGTGCCTGCTGGATTTGTTGGTTCAAGATATTT
>TRGV8|large|TRGJP2
CAPKSSDWIKTF
TGTGCACCTAAGAGTAGTGATTGGATCAAGACGTTT
>TRGV2|-|TRGJ1/TRGJ2
CATWDGLSKLF
TGTGCCACCTGGGACGGCTTAAGTAAACTCTTT
>TRGV11|hyperexpanded|TRGJP2
CACWIRHGRIKTF
TGTGCCTGCTGGATTAGGCACGGGAGGATCAAGACGTTT
>TRGV3|-|TRGJP1
CATWDRRHHGWFKIF
TGTGCCACCTGGGACAGGCGGCACCATGGTTGGTTCAAGATATTT
>TRGV8|hyperexpanded|TRGJP1
CATWDSLDTTGWFKIF
TGTGCCACCTGGGATAGCCTCGATACCACTGGTTGGTTCAAGATATTT
>TRGV9|few|TRGJ1/TRGJ2
CALWEVRYYKKLF
TGTGCCTTGTGGGAGGTGCGTTATTATAAGAAACTCTTT
>TRGV10|-|TRGJ1/TRGJ2
CAAWNFKKLF
TGTGCTGCGTGGAACTTCAAGAAACTCTTT
>TRGV3|hyperexpanded|TRGJ1/TRGJ2
CATWDANEKLF
TGTGCCACCTGGGACGCTAATGAGAAACTCTTT
>TRGV4|-|TRGJ1/TRGJ2
CAHPPKKLF
TGTGCCCACCCGCCAAAGAAACTCTTT
>TRGV8|-|TRGJ1/TRGJ2
CAPGIGGWRLDYYKKLF
TGTGCACCTGGGATAGGGGGGTGGAGATTGGATTATTATAAGAAACTCTTT
>TRGV4|-|TRGJ1/TRGJ2
CATWDGRDIRKLF
TGTGCCACCTGGGATGGGCGCGATATAAGAAAACTCTTT
>TRGV2|few|TRGJ1/TRGJ2
CATWGLGYKKLF
TGTGCCACCTGGGGACTTGGGTATAAGAAACTCTTT
>TRGV10|hyperexpanded|TRGJ1/TRGJ2
CAAGDKKLF
TGTGCTGCGGGAGATAAGAAACTCTTT
>TRGV8|-|TRGJP2
CADLGPNSSDWIKTF
TGTGCCGACCTGGGCCCCAATAGTAGTGATTGGATCAAGACGTTT
>TRGV5|large|TRGJ1/TRGJ2
CATWESLYGVRSDYYKKLF
TGTGCCACCTGGGAATCTCTTTATGGTGTTCGGAGCGATTATTATAAGAAACTCTTT
>TRGV2|-|TRGJP1
CADLGRGVLVGFKIF
TGTGCCGACCTGGGACGGGGGGTATTGGTTGGGTTCAAGATATTT
>TRGV8|-|TRGJP1
CATLRCGDWWFKIF
TGTGCCACCTTAAGGTGCGGGGACTGGTGGTTCAAGATATTT
>TRGV11|-|TRGJP1
CACLGYPPYHGWFKIF
TGTGCCTGCCTCGGATACCCTCCCTACCATGGTTGGTTCAAGATATTT
>TRGV5|large|TRGJ1/TRGJ2
CATWDGDYYKKLF
TGTGCCACCTGGGACGGGGATTATTATAAGAAACTCTTT
>TRGV2|few|TRGJ1/TRGJ2
CATWDGAGYYKKLF
TGTGCCACCTGGGACGGGGCAGGGTATTATAAGAAACTCTTT
>TRGV8|large|TRGJ1/TRGJ2
CATWDFNKKLF
TGTGCCACCTGGGATTTTAATAAGAAACTCTTT
>TRGV5|-|TRGJ1/TRGJ2
CATGTATYYKKLF
TGTGCCACTGGGACAGCTACTTATTATAAGAAACTCTTT
>TRGV11|-|TRGJ1/TRGJ2
CACWIIKKLF
TGTGCCTGCTGGATTATTAAGAAACTCTTT
>TRGV10|-|TRGJ1/TRGJ2
CAAWGSYYKKLF
TGTGCTGCGTGGGGTTCCTATTATAAGAAACTCTTT
>TRGV9|large|TRGJ1/TRGJ2
CALWEVRIDKKLF
TGTGCCTTGTGGGAGGTGCGTATTGATAAGAAACTCTTT
>TRGV11|-|TRGJP1
CACLDTLPLPTGWFKIF
TGTGCCTGCCTGGATACCCTTCCCCTACCCACTGGTTGGTTCAAGATATTT
>TRGV10|-|TRGJP1
CAAWDYIRTPGWFKIF
TGTGCTGCGTGGGATTATATAAGAACGCCTGGTTGGTTCAAGATATTT
>TRGV11|few|TRGJP1
CACWTRYGLVGFKIF
TGTGCCTGCTGGACTCGCTACGGCCTCGTGGGGTTCAAGATATTT
>TRGV11|-|TRGJ1/TRGJ2
CACWISTHYYKKLF
TGTGCCTGCTGGATTAGCACGCATTATTATAAGAAACTCTTT
>TRGV4|few|TRGJ1/TRGJ2
CATWDGPMGYKKLF
TGTGCCACCTGGGATGGGCCCATGGGTTATAAGAAACTCTTT
>TRGV9|-|TRGJP1
CALWEVPRAPPYTTGWFKIF
TGTGCCTTGTGGGAGGTGCCCCGTGCCCCACCTTATACCACTGGTTGGTTCAAGATATTT
>TRGV9|-|TRGJP1
CALWEYTGWFKIF
TGTGCCTTGTGGGAGTACACTGGTTGGTTCAAGATATTT
>TRGV4|large|TRGJ1/TRGJ2
CATWDGLPGYKKLF
TGTGCCACCTGGGATGGGCTCCCGGGTTATAAGAAACTCTTT
>TRGV3|-|TRGJ1/TRGJ2
CATWDMPYKKLF
TGTGCCACCTGGGACATGCCATATAAGAAACTCTTT
>TRGV4|-|TRGJ1/TRGJ2
CATGLHKKLF
TGTGCCACCGGTCTGCATAAGAAACTCTTT
>TRGV9|-|TRGJP1
CALWEVPIPPGWFKIF
TGTGCCTTGTGGGAGGTGCCCATACCACCTGGTTGGTTCAAGATATTT
>TRGV4|-|TRGJ1/TRGJ2
CATGLANKKLF
TGTGCCACCGGGCTGGCCAATAAGAAACTCTTT
>TRGV4|large|TRGJ1/TRGJ2
CATWDGPAELF
TGTGCCACCTGGGATGGGCCAGCGGAACTCTTT
>TRGV10|-|TRGJP1
CAAWDAEDGFKIF
TGTGCTGCGTGGGATGCAGAGGATGGGTTCAAGATATTT
>TRGV8|-|TRGJ1/TRGJ2
CATWDRGVEIGYYKKLF
TGTGCCACCTGGGATAGGGGGGTGGAGATTGGATATTATAAGAAACTCTTT
>TRGV4|-|TRGJP1
CATWAPAGWFKIF
TGTGCCACCTGGGCCCCCGCTGGTTGGTTCAAGATATTT
>TRGV4|-|TRGJ1/TRGJ2
CATWDGGYKKLF
TGTGCCACCTGGGATGGAGGGTATAAGAAACTCTTT
>TRGV3|-|TRGJP1
CATGTGGTTGWFKIF
TGTGCCACTGGGACAGGCGGCACCACTGGTTGGTTCAAGATATTT
>TRGV5|few|TRGJ1/TRGJ2
CATWDRPGGYYKKLF
TGTGCCACCTGGGACAGGCCGGGAGGTTATTATAAGAAACTCTTT
>TRGV10|-|TRGJP1
CAALSNKVTSHLGWFKIF
TGTGCTGCGTTGTCGAATAAAGTAACGTCCCATCTTGGTTGGTTCAAGATATTT
>TRGV11|few|TRGJ1/TRGJ2
CACWIRQSRNYYKKLF
TGTGCCTGCTGGATTAGGCAGAGTCGAAATTATTATAAGAAACTCTTT
>TRGV9|few|TRGJP1
CALWEVPRAHLIPLGWFKIF
TGTGCCTTGTGGGAGGTGCCCCGTGCCCACCTTATACCACTTGGTTGGTTCAAGATATTT
>TRGV10|-|TRGJP1
CAAWEVSTGWFKIF
TGTGCTGCGTGGGAAGTTTCCACTGGTTGGTTCAAGATATTT
>TRGV10|few|TRGJ1/TRGJ2
CAAWGSDYYKKLF
TGTGCTGCGTGGGGATCGGATTATTATAAGAAACTCTTT
>TRGV8|few|TRGJ1/TRGJ2
CATWDRPKENYYKKLF
TGTGCCACCTGGGATAGGCCAAAAGAGAATTATTATAAGAAACTCTTT
>TRGV3|-|TRGJ1/TRGJ2
CAPGTVFLSYYKKLF
TGTGCACCTGGGACTGTCTTTTTGTCCTATTATAAGAAACTCTTT